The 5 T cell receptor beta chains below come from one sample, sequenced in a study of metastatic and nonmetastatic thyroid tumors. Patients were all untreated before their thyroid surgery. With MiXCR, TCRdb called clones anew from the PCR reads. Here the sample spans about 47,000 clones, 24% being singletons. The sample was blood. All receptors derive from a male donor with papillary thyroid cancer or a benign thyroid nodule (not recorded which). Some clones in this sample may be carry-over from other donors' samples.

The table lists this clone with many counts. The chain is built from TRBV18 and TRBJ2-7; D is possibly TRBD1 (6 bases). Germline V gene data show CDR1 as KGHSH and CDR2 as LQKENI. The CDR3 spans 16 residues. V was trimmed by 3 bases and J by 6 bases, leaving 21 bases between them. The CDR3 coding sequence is TGTGCCAGCTCACCTGCCCGGGGCAGGGGAAGTCCCGAGCAGTACTTC. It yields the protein CASSPARGRGSPEQYF.

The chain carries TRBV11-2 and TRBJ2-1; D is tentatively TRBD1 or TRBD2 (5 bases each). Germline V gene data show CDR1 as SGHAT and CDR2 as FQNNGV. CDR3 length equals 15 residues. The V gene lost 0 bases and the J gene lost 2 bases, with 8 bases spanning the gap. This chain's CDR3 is CASSLEGTTYNEQFF. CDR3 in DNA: TGTGCCAGCAGCTTAGAAGGGACCACCTACAATGAGCAGTTCTTC.

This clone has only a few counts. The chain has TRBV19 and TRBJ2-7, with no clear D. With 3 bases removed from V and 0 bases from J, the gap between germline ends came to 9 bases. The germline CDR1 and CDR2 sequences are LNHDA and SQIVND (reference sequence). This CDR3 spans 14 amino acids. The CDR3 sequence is CASSITVSSYEQYF. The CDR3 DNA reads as TGTGCCAGTAGTATTACCGTCTCCTCCTACGAGCAGTACTTC.

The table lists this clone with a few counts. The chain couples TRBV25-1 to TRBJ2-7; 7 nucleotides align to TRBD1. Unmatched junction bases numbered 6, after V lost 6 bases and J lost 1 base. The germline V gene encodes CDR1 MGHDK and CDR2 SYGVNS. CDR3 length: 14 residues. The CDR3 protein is CASSPRGRSYEQYF. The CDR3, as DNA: TGTGCCAGCAGCCCAAGGGGGCGGTCCTACGAGCAGTACTTC.

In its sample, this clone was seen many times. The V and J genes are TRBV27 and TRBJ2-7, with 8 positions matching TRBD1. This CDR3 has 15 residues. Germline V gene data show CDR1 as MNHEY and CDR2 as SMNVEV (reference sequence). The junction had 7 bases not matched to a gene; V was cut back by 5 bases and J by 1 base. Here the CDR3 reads CASSSSGQASYEQYF. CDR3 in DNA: TGTGCCAGCAGTAGCTCGGGACAGGCTTCCTACGAGCAGTACTTC.